This TCR beta chain was captured by sequencing in a study of cytomegalovirus exposure and HLA in healthy donors. The PCR made use of 60 Vbeta and 13 Jbeta primers. Repertoires were generated with immunoSEQ multiplex PCR, while TCRdb's copy carries only in-frame clones and drops some. The sample holds about 120,000 clones, more than 60% seen once. The study, taken as a whole, reports: Being indistinguishable, some V segments were excluded, TRBV6-2 and TRBV6-3 among them.

A remark on this clone: What it binds is unknown.

The V gene lost 4 bases and the J gene lost 7 bases, with 15 bases spanning the gap. The CDR3 totals 13 residues. Germline V gives CDR1 SGHKS, CDR2 YYEKEE (reference sequence). Nominal health characterized the donors when sampled, though unrecorded immune exposures were likely. The TCR sequence derives from a woman aged 40 to 55 in good health and CMV-seronegative. The chain carries TRBV5-5 and TRBJ2-7; D is perhaps TRBD1 (5 bases). The material sequenced was PBMCs. In nucleotides, the CDR3 is TGTGCCAGCAGCGTCACGACAGTTCAGGAGCAGTACTTC. Amino acid sequence: CASSVTTVQEQYF. Supplemented by reference TRBV5-5 and TRBJ2-7, the full variable domain reads DAGVTQSPTHLIKTRGQQVTLRCSPISGHKSVSWYQQVLGQGPQFIFQYYEKEERGRGNFPDRFSARQFPNYSSELNVNALLLGDSALYLCASSVTTVQEQYFGPGTRLTVT.